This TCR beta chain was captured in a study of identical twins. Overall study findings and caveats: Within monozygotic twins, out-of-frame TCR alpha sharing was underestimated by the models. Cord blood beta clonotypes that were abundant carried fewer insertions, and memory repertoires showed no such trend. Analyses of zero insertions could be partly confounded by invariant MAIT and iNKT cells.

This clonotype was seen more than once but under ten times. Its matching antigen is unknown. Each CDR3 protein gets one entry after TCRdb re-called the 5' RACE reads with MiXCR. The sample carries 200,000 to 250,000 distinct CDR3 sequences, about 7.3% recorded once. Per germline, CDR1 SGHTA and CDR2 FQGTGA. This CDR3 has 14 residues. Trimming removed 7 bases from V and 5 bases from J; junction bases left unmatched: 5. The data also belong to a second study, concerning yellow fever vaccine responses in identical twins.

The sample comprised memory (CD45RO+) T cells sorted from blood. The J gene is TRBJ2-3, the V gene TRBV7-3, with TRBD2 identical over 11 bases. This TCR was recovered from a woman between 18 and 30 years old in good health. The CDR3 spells CASKLAGVLDTQYF. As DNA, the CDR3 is TGTGCCAGCAAACTAGCGGGAGTTCTAGATACGCAGTATTTT. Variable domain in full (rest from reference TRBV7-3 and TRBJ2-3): GAGVSQTPSNKVTEKGKYVELRCDPISGHTALYWYRQSLGQGPEFLIYFQGTGAADDSGLPNDRFFAVRPEGSVSTLKIQRTERGDSAVYLCASKLAGVLDTQYFGPGTRLTVL.